These 31 T cell receptor beta chains were sequenced from one sample in a study of graft-versus-host responses after intestinal transplantation. Method: immunoSEQ multiplex PCR; TCRdb's copy keeps in-frame clones and lacks some. This table holds 90,000 to 120,000 clones, about nine tenths found once. Which antigens these TCRs recognize remains unknown. The sequencing used unstimulated CD4+ T cells sorted from spleen or lymph node cells, collected before transplant. The source is a human donor who was the organ donor for an intestinal transplant.

The V call is TRBV10-3, the J call TRBJ2-3, with 8 nucleotides matching TRBD2. The ends lost 7 bases at V and 5 bases at J; junction bases unmatched: 5. The CDR3 extends over 13 amino acids. Germline CDR1 reads ENHRY; CDR2 reads SYGVKD. The CDR3 is CAIMGLAGDTQYF. DNA for the CDR3: TGTGCCATCATGGGGCTAGCGGGAGATACGCAGTATTTT.

The genes are TRBV7-6 and TRBJ2-2; 15 nucleotides align to TRBD2. From germline, CDR1 is SGHVS and CDR2 FNYEAQ. V shed 5 bases, J shed 0 bases, and the junction held 16 bases outside the gene matches. The CDR3 totals 22 residues. The chain's CDR3 is CASSLRAERTSGRGPNTGELFF. The CDR3 DNA reads TGTGCCAGCAGCCTGAGGGCGGAAAGGACTAGCGGGAGGGGCCCGAACACCGGGGAGCTGTTTTTT. Complete variable domain (other parts from reference TRBV7-6 and TRBJ2-2): GAGVSQSPRYKVTKRGQDVALRCDPISGHVSLYWYRQALGQGPEFLTYFNYEAQQDKSGLPNDRFSAERPEGSISTLTIQRTEQRDSAMYRCASSLRAERTSGRGPNTGELFFGEGSRLTVL.

CDR3 bases: TGTGCCAGCAGCCGATTCCCCTCAGGGGACACTGAAGCTTTCTTT. Its protein product is CASSRFPSGDTEAFF. The chain links TRBV6-1 to TRBJ1-1; D might be TRBD1 (6 bases). This CDR3 region has 15 residues. Germline V gives CDR1 MNHNS, CDR2 SASEGT. Trimming removed 6 bases from V and 3 bases from J, with 17 bases in between.

This chain joins TRBV4-1 and TRBJ1-6; 9 positions match TRBD1. Per germline, CDR1 MGHRA and CDR2 YSYEKL. This CDR3 comprises 18 residues. Trimming at V came to 4 bases and at J to 6 bases, leaving 13 bases not matched to a gene. Here the CDR3 DNA reads TGCGCCAGCAGCCCCCTTGTAGCAAGGGGACAGGGTAATTCACCCCTCCACTTT. This codes for CASSPLVARGQGNSPLHF.

The J gene is TRBJ2-1, the V gene TRBV10-3; TRBD2 agrees at 8 bases. The CDR3 consists of 14 residues. Unmatched junction bases numbered 8, after V lost 7 bases and J lost 6 bases. Germline loops: CDR1 ENHRY, CDR2 SYGVKD. DNA for the CDR3: TGTGCCATCATGCCAAGCGGGGGAGGCAATGAGCAGTTCTTC. Amino acids: CAIMPSGGGNEQFF.

This chain links TRBV10-2 with TRBJ2-3; D gene unclear. This CDR3 is built from 12 residues. Germline CDR1 and CDR2: WSHSY and SAAADI. The V end was cut by 8 bases, the J end by 0 bases, with 6 bases between. As DNA, the CDR3 is TGCGCCAGCTCGACGAGCACAGATACGCAGTATTTT. It specifies CASSTSTDTQYF.

The genes are TRBV9 and TRBJ2-3, with D possibly matching TRBD2 (5 bases). V lost 3 bases and J lost 5, with 13 bases in between. Germline-derived CDR1 and CDR2 are SGDLS and YYNGEE. This CDR3 region has 14 residues. For the CDR3, the DNA is TGTGCCAGCAGCGAATCATGGGCGGGAGATACGCAGTATTTT. Its translation: CASSESWAGDTQYF. The variable domain in full, with the rest retrieved from reference TRBV9 and TRBJ2-3, is DSGVTQTPKHLITATGQRVTLRCSPRSGDLSVYWYQQSLDQGLQFLIQYYNGEERAKGNILERFSAQQFPDLHSELNLSSLELGDSALYFCASSESWAGDTQYFGPGTRLTVL.

This chain joins TRBV4-1 and TRBJ2-3; TRBD2 agrees at 11 bases. The junction had 8 bases not matched to a gene; V was cut back by 0 bases and J by 6 bases. Germline V gene sequence: CDR1 MGHRA, CDR2 YSYEKL. The CDR3 loop spans 17 amino acids. CDR3 DNA: TGCGCCAGCAGCCAAGAAGAGAGTAGCGGGAGGGGGGATACGCAGTATTTT. Its translation: CASSQEESSGRGDTQYF.

Concerning this clone itself: Its ends do not fully match the called genes, so a read error is possible. This chain connects TRBV7-9 to TRBJ2-7, with D maybe TRBD1 (5 bases). This CDR3 is built from 12 residues. The germline CDR1 and CDR2 sequences are SEHNR and FQNEAQ (reference sequence). The CDR3 loop is CASRPDSPHLGF. As DNA, the CDR3 is TGTGCCAGCAGACCCGACAGCCCTCACCTAGGCTTC.

The chain joins TRBV5-1 to TRBJ2-5, with TRBD1 matching 9 bases. The junction had 9 bases not matched to a gene; V was cut back by 7 bases and J by 2 bases. The CDR3 covers 15 residues. CDR1 and CDR2 (germline): SGHRS, YFSETQ. This CDR3 reads CASCASGQGQETQYF. CDR3 sequence (DNA): TGCGCCAGCTGCGCTTCGGGACAGGGACAAGAGACCCAGTACTTC.

The chain carries TRBV2 and TRBJ1-3, with D unclear. The CDR3 totals 11 residues. Germline V gene sequence: CDR1 SNHLY, CDR2 FYNNEI. Trimming left V 6 bases short and J 8 bases short, with 8 bases between. This CDR3 is CASRESYTIYF. CDR3 in DNA: TGTGCCAGCAGGGAAAGTTACACCATATATTTT.

This clone has a single count. This rearrangement joins TRBV9 to TRBJ2-7, with D tentatively TRBD2 (5 bases). The germline V gene encodes CDR1 SGDLS and CDR2 YYNGEE. The V end lost 0 bases, the J end lost 2 bases, and 12 bases lay between the germline ends. This CDR3 has 15 residues. The CDR3 coding sequence is TGTGCCAGCAGCGTAGGACCAGCGGAGGCCTACGAGCAGTACTTC. It specifies CASSVGPAEAYEQYF.

The chain has TRBV10-2 and TRBJ2-3; D is unclear. V was shortened by 3 bases and J by 3 bases, with 7 bases between the two germline ends. CDR1 is WSHSY and CDR2 is SAAADI in the germline V gene. The CDR3 totals 13 residues. In nucleotides, the CDR3 is TGCGCCAGCAGTGAACACCCGACAGATACGCAGTATTTT. Translating it yields CASSEHPTDTQYF.

The genes are TRBV4-2 and TRBJ2-7; TRBD2 might be the D (5 bases). V gave up 0 bases and J gave up 9 bases, with 18 bases separating them. This CDR3 is built from 15 residues. Germline V gene lookup returns CDR1 LGHNA and CDR2 YNFKEQ. Here the CDR3 DNA reads TGTGCCAGCAGCCAAGATCCTACCCAGCGCGGAGGGCAGTACTTC. It encodes CASSQDPTQRGGQYF.

This chain joins TRBV5-1 and TRBJ1-1; TRBD1 is a possible D gene (5 bases). Trimming took 0 bases from V and 2 from J, leaving 14 bases between them. The CDR3 is 16 residues long. Germline V lookup: CDR1 SGHRS, CDR2 YFSETQ. The CDR3 reads CASSLGSGHLNTEAFF. The CDR3 DNA reads as TGCGCCAGCAGCTTGGGCTCAGGGCACCTCAACACTGAAGCTTTCTTT.

The rearrangement uses TRBV5-1 and TRBJ2-5; possibly TRBD1 or TRBD2 for D (5 bases each). The CDR3 spans 15 residues. Between the trimmed V and J ends, which lost 3 bases and 0 bases, there was a span of 12 bases. Germline V gene data show CDR1 as SGHRS and CDR2 as YFSETQ. This chain's CDR3 is CASSSGWGYQETQYF. The CDR3 DNA is TGCGCCAGCAGCTCGGGATGGGGGTACCAAGAGACCCAGTACTTC.

The chain has TRBV5-6 and TRBJ2-1, with D maybe TRBD2 (5 bases). Trimming removed 0 bases from V and 2 bases from J, with 12 bases in between. CDR3 size: 16 residues. Germline V gene data show CDR1 as SGHDT and CDR2 as YYEEEE. CDR3 nucleotides: TGTGCCAGCAGCTTGGCGGGGAGTACCCCCTACAATGAGCAGTTCTTC. It yields the protein CASSLAGSTPYNEQFF. Full variable domain (rest looked up from reference TRBV5-6 and TRBJ2-1): DAGVTQSPTHLIKTRGQQVTLRCSPKSGHDTVSWYQQALGQGPQFIFQYYEEEERQRGNFPDRFSGHQFPNYSSELNVNALLLGDSALYLCASSLAGSTPYNEQFFGPGTRLTVL.

This sequence joins TRBV4-2 and TRBJ2-2, with TRBD2 matching over 14 bases. This CDR3 is built from 16 residues. Germline CDR1 LGHNA, CDR2 YNFKEQ. V lost 2 bases, J lost 6 bases, and 2 bases stayed unmatched. The CDR3 nucleotides read TGTGCCAGCAGCCAAAAGACTAGCGGGGGGGCCGGGGAGCTGTTTTTT. Residues: CASSQKTSGGAGELFF.

The sample holds a few counts of this clone. This chain connects TRBV14 to TRBJ2-3, with TRBD2 matching 15 bases. The CDR3 has 16 residues. Germline CDR1 reads SGHDN; CDR2 reads FVKESK. V was pared by 4 bases and J by 3 bases, with 2 bases of the junction left unmatched. The CDR3 DNA follows: TGTGCCAGCAGCCCGGGACTAGCGGGGGGAACAGATACGCAGTATTTT. It encodes CASSPGLAGGTDTQYF.

The chain is built from TRBV6-5 and TRBJ1-2; 7 nucleotides match TRBD1. V lost 4 bases to trimming and J lost 4 bases; unmatched junction nucleotides: 0. The germline V gene encodes CDR1 MNHEY and CDR2 SVGAGI. This CDR3 comprises 12 residues. CDR3 loop: CASSSGGYGYTF. The CDR3 coding sequence is TGTGCCAGCAGTTCAGGGGGCTATGGCTACACCTTC.

The V gene is TRBV27, the J gene TRBJ1-1; 7 bases align to TRBD1. Losses at the gene ends were 2 bases for V and 9 bases for J; bases not matched to a gene: 3. In germline, CDR1 is MNHEY, CDR2 SMNVEV (reference sequence). The CDR3 loop spans 12 amino acids. CDR3 sequence reads: CASSLVQGQAFF. The CDR3 region has the DNA TGTGCCAGCAGTTTAGTACAGGGGCAAGCTTTCTTT.

This chain joins TRBV6-1 and TRBJ1-6; D is ambiguous. The CDR3 is 17 residues long. V was cut by 2 bases and J by 0 bases, with 11 bases left in between. Germline CDR1 MNHNS, CDR2 SASEGT. The CDR3 DNA follows: TGTGCCAGCAGTGAACTTTTTTCGATCTCCTATAATTCACCCCTCCACTTT. It specifies CASSELFSISYNSPLHF.

This CDR3 is CASSLGEWGRREQETQYF. DNA of the CDR3: TGTGCCAGCAGCTTGGGGGAGTGGGGAAGAAGGGAGCAAGAGACCCAGTACTTC. The chain recombines TRBV11-3 with TRBJ2-5; TRBD1 or TRBD2 may be the D gene (5 bases each). The germline V gene encodes CDR1 SGHNT and CDR2 YENEEA. This CDR3 is 18 amino acids long. V lost 3 bases to trimming and J lost 2 bases, with 22 bases between them.

The chain employs TRBV11-3 and TRBJ2-3; TRBD2 is a possible D gene (5 bases). CDR1 is SGHNT and CDR2 is YENEEA in the germline V gene. The CDR3 has 15 amino acids. V was cut by 1 base and J by 4 bases, with 12 bases left in between. The CDR3 protein is CASSLGGLSADTQYF. CDR3 nucleotides: TGTGCCAGCAGCTTAGGTGGACTTAGCGCAGATACGCAGTATTTT.

The V gene is TRBV19, the J gene TRBJ1-2; a possible D gene is TRBD1 (6 bases). Germline assignment: CDR1 LNHDA and CDR2 SQIVND (reference sequence). CDR3 length equals 15 residues. The ends were cut back, 5 bases at V and 6 bases at J, with 19 bases in the middle. Here the CDR3 reads CASSGDLRGMDGYTF. Here the CDR3 DNA reads TGTGCCAGTAGTGGAGACCTCAGGGGAATGGATGGCTACACCTTC.

The V gene is TRBV7-2, the J gene TRBJ1-5; 8 bases agree with TRBD1. This CDR3 spans 15 amino acids. In germline, CDR1 is SGHTA, CDR2 FQGNSA. V lost 3 bases and J lost 3; bases outside the gene matches: 4. The CDR3 DNA is TGTGCCAGCAGCTTTTCGACAGGGGCCAATCAGCCCCAGCATTTT. This translates into CASSFSTGANQPQHF.

J is TRBJ2-1 and V is TRBV9, with 7 bases identical to TRBD2. Germline assignment: CDR1 SGDLS and CDR2 YYNGEE. The CDR3 covers 17 residues. J gave up 0 bases and V 3 bases, and 9 bases lay outside the gene matches. CDR3 sequence (DNA): TGTGCCAGCAGCGAGAGACTAGCTTCGAGCTCCTACAATGAGCAGTTCTTC. Its translation: CASSERLASSSYNEQFF. Full variable domain (missing parts from reference TRBV9 and TRBJ2-1): DSGVTQTPKHLITATGQRVTLRCSPRSGDLSVYWYQQSLDQGLQFLIQYYNGEERAKGNILERFSAQQFPDLHSELNLSSLELGDSALYFCASSERLASSSYNEQFFGPGTRLTVL.

Concerning this clone: This sample also contains other DNA sequences that code for the same CDR3. V and J are TRBV19 and TRBJ1-1, with D tentatively TRBD1 (5 bases). The CDR3 consists of 13 residues. Germline V gene data show CDR1 as LNHDA and CDR2 as SQIVND (reference sequence). Trimming shortened V by 4 bases and J by 5 bases, and 11 bases separated the two germline ends. The CDR3 nucleotides read TGTGCCAGTAGTAGGGGGGTTCGTACTGAAGCTTTCTTT. As protein: CASSRGVRTEAFF. Full variable domain (remainder filled in from reference TRBV19 and TRBJ1-1): DGGITQSPKYLFRKEGQNVTLSCEQNLNHDAMYWYRQDPGQGLRLIYYSQIVNDFQKGDIAEGYSVSREKKESFPLTVTSAQKNPTAFYLCASSRGVRTEAFFGQGTRLTVV.

Only a few counts were recorded for this clone. The same CDR3 arises from other DNA sequences in this sample as well. This chain links TRBV5-5 with TRBJ2-7; no reliable D call. Trimming stripped 3 bases from V and 0 bases from J, with 1 base between. This CDR3 comprises 11 residues. Looked up from germline, CDR1 is SGHKS and CDR2 is YYEKEE (reference sequence). CDR3 in DNA: TGTGCCAGCAGCTCCTCCTACGAGCAGTACTTC. Protein: CASSSSYEQYF.

This clone was seen once. This chain joins TRBV18 and TRBJ2-2; D gene ambiguous. CDR1 KGHSH and CDR2 LQKENI come from the germline V gene. V was cut by 5 bases and J by 0 bases, with 4 bases left in between. The CDR3 runs to 13 residues. The DNA for the CDR3 is TGTGCCAGCTCAGCCTCGAACACCGGGGAGCTGTTTTTT. Translating gives CASSASNTGELFF.

This clone occurred once. The gene calls are TRBV5-4 and TRBJ2-2; possible D gene TRBD1, 7 bases. Germline V gene data show CDR1 as SGHNT and CDR2 as YYREEE (reference sequence). V was cut by 4 bases and J by 0 bases, with 22 bases left in between. This CDR3 comprises 19 residues. The CDR3 reads CASSRRGQGGPANTGELFF. The CDR3 DNA reads as TGTGCCAGCAGCCGCCGTGGGCAGGGGGGCCCCGCGAACACCGGGGAGCTGTTTTTT.